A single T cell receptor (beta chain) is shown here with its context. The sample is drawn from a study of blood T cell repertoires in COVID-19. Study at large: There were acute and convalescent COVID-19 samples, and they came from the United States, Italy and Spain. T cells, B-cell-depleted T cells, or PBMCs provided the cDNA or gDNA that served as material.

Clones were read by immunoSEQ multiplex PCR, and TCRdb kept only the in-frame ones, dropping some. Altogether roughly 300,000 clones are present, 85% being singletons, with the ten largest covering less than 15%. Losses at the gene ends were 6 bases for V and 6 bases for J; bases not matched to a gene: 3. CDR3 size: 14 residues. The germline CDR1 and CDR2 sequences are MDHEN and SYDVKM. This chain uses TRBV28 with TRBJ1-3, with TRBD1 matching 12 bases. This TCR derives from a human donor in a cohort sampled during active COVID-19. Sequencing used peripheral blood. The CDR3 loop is CASRPGQGANTIYF. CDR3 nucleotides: TGTGCCAGCAGGCCGGGACAGGGGGCAAACACCATATATTTT.